What follows are 7 T cell receptor beta chains derived from one specimen sequenced in a study of cytomegalovirus exposure and HLA in healthy donors. Primers: 60 Vbeta forward and 13 Jbeta reverse. The protocol was immunoSEQ multiplex PCR, while the TCRdb copy is restricted to in-frame clones and leaves out a portion. The profile shows 100,000 to 150,000 clones, just under 80% of them singletons. Sequenced sample: PBMCs. All receptors derive from a male donor in good health and CMV-seronegative.

This clone showed up just a few times. The V and J genes are TRBV6-5 and TRBJ1-1; 11 nucleotides match TRBD1. Germline V gives CDR1 MNHEY, CDR2 SVGAGI. This CDR3 has 15 amino acids. V dropped 1 base and J dropped 4; count of bases not matched to a gene: 2. In nucleotides, the CDR3 is TGTGCCAGCAGTTACTGGGGGACAGGGGGCACTGAAGCTTTCTTT. Its protein is CASSYWGTGGTEAFF.

This sequence joins TRBV5-1 and TRBJ2-2; possibly TRBD2 for D (7 bases). The CDR3 is made up of 16 amino acids. V was trimmed by 3 bases and J by 1 base, leaving 13 bases between them. The germline gives CDR1 SGHRS, CDR2 YFSETQ. CDR3: CASSWTGGGNTGELFF. The CDR3 DNA reads TGCGCCAGCAGCTGGACGGGGGGCGGGAACACCGGGGAGCTGTTTTTT.

The CDR3: CASSRDSSNYGYTF. CDR3 nucleotides: TGCGCCAGCAGCCGGGACAGTTCTAACTATGGCTACACCTTC. The chain employs TRBV5-1 and TRBJ1-2; 7 bases are shared with TRBD1. The CDR3 length is 14 residues. CDR1 is SGHRS, CDR2 YFSETQ, per germline. The ends lost 4 bases at V and 0 bases at J; junction bases unmatched: 3.

V and J are TRBV6-5 and TRBJ2-3; D is ambiguous. This CDR3 is 16 amino acids long. V was cut by 0 bases and J by 2 bases, with 12 bases left in between. Germline V gene lookup returns CDR1 MNHEY and CDR2 SVGAGI. CDR3 in DNA: TGTGCCAGCAGTTACTCGCTTCTGGGCCCCACAGATACGCAGTATTTT. Translation: CASSYSLLGPTDTQYF.

The gene calls are TRBV2 and TRBJ2-1, with a tentative D call TRBD2 (6 bases). Germline CDR1 and CDR2: SNHLY and FYNNEI. V was trimmed by 7 bases and J by 0 bases, leaving 10 bases between them. The CDR3 totals 14 residues. The CDR3 DNA reads as TGTGCCAGCATTCTGACTAGCTCCTACAATGAGCAGTTCTTC. This gives the protein CASILTSSYNEQFF.

The chain has TRBV9 and TRBJ1-2; the match to TRBD1 covers 8 bases. V shed 0 bases, J shed 4 bases, and the junction held 5 bases outside the gene matches. Germline V CDR1 and CDR2: SGDLS, YYNGEE. The CDR3 consists of 15 residues. CDR3 residues: CASSVADRVFYGYTF. The CDR3 region has the DNA TGTGCCAGCAGCGTAGCGGACAGGGTATTCTATGGCTACACCTTC.

The chain is built from TRBV10-2 and TRBJ1-1, with a possible D match to TRBD1 (5 bases). Trimming removed 3 bases at V and 6 bases at J, with 11 bases between. The V gene's germline CDR1 is WSHSY and CDR2 SAAADI. The CDR3 totals 13 residues. The CDR3 spells CASSEQATPEAFF. The CDR3 region has the DNA TGCGCCAGCAGTGAACAGGCCACGCCTGAAGCTTTCTTT.